This T cell receptor (beta chain) was identified during a study of blood T cell repertoires in COVID-19 (dated by TCRdb to about 2020). About the study as a whole: Collaborator samples came from the United States, Italy and Spain and covered acute and convalescent phases of COVID-19. The prospective study material was composed of cDNA or gDNA derived from T cells, B-cell-depleted T cells, or PBMCs. Subjects who had been exposed to COVID-19, were actively infected with it, or had recovered from it provided the deeply sampled blood TCRbeta repertoires that made up the dataset. The repertoires were made available in a free public database intended to serve as a resource for research on the immune response to SARS-CoV-2. Samples came from the ongoing ImmuneRACE study (first 160 participants) plus 1,254 subjects from 6 global collaborators. Nearly every sample came with metadata listing a de-identified subject ID, COVID-19 status, age in years and sex. HLA class I and class II types, where available, came from metadata supplied by the sample provider rather than from assay-based typing.

About this clone: It has no known antigen specificity. Nothing much larger sits one base from this clone, and base qualities are not available.

Enrolling through a virtual design, the prospective study's participants ranged in age from about 18 to 100 years and lived across some 22 United States geographic areas. To assign participants to cohorts, the prospective study relied on clinical history that participants themselves reported in a screening survey and a study questionnaire. Recovered participants in ImmuneRACE Cohort 3 were defined by two consecutive negative NP/OP PCR tests, clearance by a healthcare professional, or resolution of symptoms. In the prospective study, mobile phlebotomists collected whole blood, serum and a nasopharyngeal or oropharyngeal swab from each participant. Prospective study participants could optionally give additional blood draws and questionnaires over an approximately 2-month period. Before DNA extraction, prospective study blood samples were shipped either frozen or at room temperature. Broad study findings and their caveats: The quantity of clinical and demographic metadata differed by source and by participant and was supplied without curation.

The cysteine opens and the phenylalanine closes a CDR3 of 11 amino acids. Here the CDR3 DNA is all that survives: 33 bases in frame from base 1. The junction shows trimming of 2 bases on V and 11 bases on J, plus 9 bases between the germline ends. The germline V gene encodes CDR1 SGHNT and CDR2 YENEEA. The immunoSEQ Assay, a bias-controlled multiplex PCR, was used to amplify TCRbeta CDR3 regions from genomic DNA. The paper's processing steps were these. The number of nucleated cells in each sample was estimated by amplification of reference gene primers within the assay. Sequence reads were collapsed and filtered to measure the absolute abundance of every unique TCRbeta CDR3 rearrangement. Productive Simpson clonality was computed per sample as the square root of Simpson's diversity index over productive rearrangements. TCRdb limited this immuneACCESS table to in-frame rearrangements with V and J called. A share of clones is missing; checked studies link under half to unresolved V genes, and the rest is unexplained. V and J calls and clone size are as listed in that table; D and trimming were resolved from the DNA. The sample yields approximately 360,000 clones; 83% were counted once. The top ten clonotypes cover about 5% of the sample.

Sequenced: PBMCs or T cells enriched from blood (not recorded which). The chain employs TRBV11-3 and TRBJ1-1; TRBD1 could be the D gene, as 6 bases match. This receptor was identified in a woman aged 45-59 years who had recovered from COVID-19. The CDR3 loop reads CASSLRGIAFF. Here is the DNA: TGTGCCAGCAGCTTAAGGGGGATTGCTTTCTTT.